Given below is one T cell receptor (beta chain) in context. Its antigen is as yet unknown. Germline-derived CDR1 and CDR2 are MNHNS and SASEGT. This CDR3 has 17 residues. Deletions cut 0 bases from V and 4 bases from J, with 18 bases between. The data originate from a study of cytomegalovirus exposure and HLA in healthy donors. Study conclusions and caveats: Researchers reported in a later analysis that a missense DCLRE1C variant was tied to TCR beta V- and J-gene trimming.

Researchers ran the PCR with 60 Vbeta and 13 Jbeta primers. Only in-frame clones appear in the TCRdb table, and some are missing; sequencing was by immunoSEQ multiplex PCR. The sample lists hundreds of thousands of clones; around 80% were seen once. Unrecorded immune exposures were likely, despite nominal health at sampling. The sample was PBMCs. V gene TRBV6-1 combines with J gene TRBJ1-2; TRBD1 is a possible D gene (5 bases). This receptor was taken from a male donor in good health and CMV-seronegative. The CDR3 DNA is TGTGCCAGCAGTGAAGCGACCGCGGGGGGGACCCGCTATGGCTACACCTTC. This encodes CASSEATAGGTRYGYTF.